This T cell receptor (beta chain) was identified in a study of tumor-infiltrating lymphocytes in primary liver carcinoma (dated by TCRdb to the late 2010s). Turning to the overall study: Between November 2015 and March 2016, about 5 patients in China with histopathologically diagnosed primary liver carcinoma had surgical resection. Of the five patients, three men and two women aged 30 to 69 years, four had hepatocellular carcinoma and one had combined HCC and intrahepatic cholangiocarcinoma. The five patients had tumors of stage T1-T3 N0M0, with maximum diameters ranging from roughly 4.2 to 11 cm. Each sample produced roughly 3.5 to 8 million productive TCRbeta reads, and read depth showed no significant difference between tissue types. Across five regions of each liver tumor, along with adjacent normal tissue and blood, the study brought together TCRbeta repertoire sequencing, expression microarrays and whole-exome sequencing. A total of 35 or so specimens from 5 patients underwent TCRbeta repertoire sequencing, comprising roughly 25 tumor regions, 5 adjacent noncancerous liver tissues and 5 peripheral blood samples. Repertoires from technical replicates were highly reproducible, with mean shared-clone rates about 0.91 and correlation coefficients above 0.95.

Blood RNA was extracted from unsorted whole blood with TRIzol reagent; germline DNA came from the DNeasy Blood & Tissue kit. Chronic HBV infection was present in the patients, and the patients were treatment-naive at sampling. Approximately 4 milliliters of peripheral blood were collected into K2EDTA tubes before surgery. Starting from roughly 540 ng total RNA, TCRbeta-specific cDNA was produced by reverse transcription with a constant-region primer and ProtoScript II reverse transcriptase. Three nested multiplex PCR rounds, following a slightly modified ARM-PCR procedure, were used to build the TCRbeta libraries. Sample barcodes and Illumina adapters were added in a final 25-cycle PCR with Deep VentR polymerase. Before sequencing, amplicons of 200-500 bp were purified from gel using a QIAquick gel extraction kit. The TCRbeta amplicons were sequenced with 250-bp paired-end reads on an Illumina HiSeq 2500. As for the authors' bioinformatics: Reads were quality-trimmed with Trimmomatic v0.33, and paired reads were merged with FLASH v1.2.11 to recover full CDR3 sequences. MiGEC v1.2.1b assigned V, D and J germline segments to the rearranged TCRbeta sequences. Clonotype statistics and Shannon-Wiener diversity indices were calculated with VDJtools v1.0.0. To cut down on sampling bias, every analysis after diversity analysis relied on just the 250 most abundant clonotypes from each sample. Starting from the raw public reads, TCRdb applied fastp trimming at Q25, assembled clones with MiXCR and retained in-frame beta chains. Identical CDR3 protein sequences are pooled into one entry, listed with their most common genes and DNA. The V and J calls shown here were made by TCRdb, not taken from the authors' results. In this sample the table shows nearly 200,000 distinct CDR3 sequences, about two thirds of which occur a single time. The ten largest account for around 7.1% of the sample.

This clonotype was seen a single time. Its antigen remains unidentified. One base away there is no much larger clone; base qualities are not given. Single-read evidence is weak. General study outcomes and caveats: Only the TCR beta chain was sequenced, so true repertoire diversity is likely underestimated because unpaired alpha chains were not captured. Repertoire overlap was higher between tumor regions (mean about 35%) than tumor-adjacent (17%) or tumor-blood (about 14%) pairs, consistent with antigen-driven expansion. The study included only four or five patients, and the authors note findings should be validated in a larger study. Since the samples were bulk and unsorted, there was no way to compare CD4+ and CD8+ T cell repertoires. The top 250 clones accounted for a significantly greater share of the repertoire in tumors than in blood (p = 0.039).

The material sequenced was peripheral blood. This sequence originates from an older woman with primary liver carcinoma and hepatitis B virus infection.

The sequenced DNA is TGTGCCAGCAGCACTCTAGCGGAGTCCTCAGGTACGCAGTATTTT. This gives the protein CASSTLAESSGTQYF. The chain is encoded by TRBV12-3 or TRBV12-4 joined to TRBJ2-3, with 7 central nucleotides matching TRBD2. V and J are trimmed by 6 bases and 8 bases, and the gene matches miss 14 bases of the junction. Its CDR3 holds 15 amino acids, cysteine through phenylalanine. The entry retains the CDR3 DNA only, 45 bases that are in frame from base 1.